This T cell receptor beta chain is from a study of PD-1 blockade in classical Hodgkin lymphoma. Across the study: Patients had nivolumab dosed at 3 mg/kg, delivered intravenously every 2 weeks.

Documented time point: cycle 4 day 1 (C4D1), after 6 weeks of nivolumab. With no exception, relapse followed autologous stem cell transplantation in all patients, and brentuximab vedotin exposure varied. The study purified CD4+ T cells from thawed PBMCs using magnetic negative selection. Trimming pared 7 bases from V and 7 bases from J, leaving 13 bases between. Germline CDR1 and CDR2: SQVTM and ANQGSEA. The CDR3 consists of 12 residues. Some clones are missing from TCRdb's copy, which holds only in-frame ones; the method was immunoSEQ multiplex PCR. The data show some 30,000 clones, with about 85% seen just once and more than 2% held by the top ten. This clone was detected only once.

The starting material was CD4+ T cells from blood, obtained before the fourth cycle of nivolumab. The TCR sequence derives from a human donor with classical Hodgkin lymphoma. This chain uses TRBV29-1 with TRBJ1-4; D is undetermined. This CDR3 reads CSAKESGEKLFF. DNA for the CDR3: TGCAGCGCCAAAGAATCGGGTGAAAAACTGTTTTTT.